The sequence of this T cell receptor beta chain was determined in a study of T cells in tuberculosis. Sequencing of TCR-alpha and TCR-beta chains was unpaired. The table came from immunoSEQ multiplex PCR; TCRdb's copy has only in-frame clones and leaves some out. There are about 58,000 clones in the sample; roughly 86% occur only once, and 21% lies in the top ten. Cells were sorted from thawed PBMC rested overnight and stained with GMM-loaded CD1B tetramer, viability dye and anti-CD3. The CD1B tetramers carried C32 glucose monomycolate purified from Rhodococcus equi. Tetramer-negative cells, around 110,000 per donor, were also sorted. The V and J ends lost 4 bases and 5 bases, in that order; junction bases with no gene match: 9. The CDR3 is made up of 14 amino acids. The germline gives CDR1 SGHKS, CDR2 YYEKEE (reference sequence).

Material: CD1b-GMM tetramer-negative cells sorted from PBMCs. The receptor was isolated from an adult woman with latent tuberculosis. This chain uses TRBV5-5 with TRBJ2-7; 7 bases match TRBD1. The CDR3 bases are TGTGCCAGCAGCGTGGATACAGGGGACCACGAGCAGTACTTC. Its protein is CASSVDTGDHEQYF.